This T cell receptor beta chain was obtained from a study of CD8+CD57+ T cells in acquired aplastic anemia (dated by TCRdb to 2017 to 2018). Study-wide context: On average, sorted CD4+ and CD8+ cells yielded 3.2 ug of extracted DNA, with a range of roughly 0.17 to 30 ug. A CD8+CD57+ expansion meant a frequency higher than the mean frequency seen in healthy subjects. Findings and caveats that apply to the study as a whole: No significant difference in CD8+ Simpson's diversity was found between patients and healthy controls (P=0.060). Although under 35 CD8+ CDR3 sequences were shared by patients and controls, these sequences appeared highly expressed in patients and within the immunodominant clones of patients.

The patients picked for sequencing were ones in whom flow cytometry had shown an expansion of CD8+CD57+ cells. Every patient had severe acquired aplastic anemia, diagnosed using the International Study of Aplastic Anemia and Agranulocytosis and Camitta criteria. No patient had received any therapy when blood was sampled. The study deep-sequenced TCR repertoires of sorted CD4+ and CD8+ blood T cells from severe aplastic anemia patients and healthy subjects. Patients were enrolled under clinicaltrials.gov protocols 00001620, 01623167, 00001397, 00071045, 00081523 and 00961064 in the USA. Ficoll-Paque density gradient centrifugation was used to isolate peripheral blood mononuclear cells. Before DNA extraction, CD4+ and CD8+ T cells were sorted by FACS or by magnetic beads. The junction carries 7 bases between V and J, which are trimmed by 5 bases and 2 bases respectively. The cysteine opens and the phenylalanine closes a CDR3 of 13 amino acids. Just CDR3 DNA is preserved here, 39 bases in frame from base 1.

A note on this clonotype: Its antigen has not been determined. No per-base quality is available; no much larger clone lies one base away.

TCR beta VDJ combination and CDR3 sequence profiling used genomic DNA as the template. TCR repertoire sequencing was run on an Illumina HiSeq 2000. The original pipeline was this. TRBV/TRBJ rearrangement plots, CDR3 size and DJ length profiles, and Simpson's diversity index were used to assess repertoires. Whichever DNA sequence was most abundant in the deep sequencing data was defined as the immunodominant clone. CDR3 amino acid sequences were screened for sharing across subjects and were compared with published repertoires and the VDJdb database. TCRdb ran its own pipeline on the public reads, namely fastp trimming at Q25 and MiXCR clone calling, and kept in-frame beta chains. CDR3 protein duplicates are merged, each entry listing the most common genes and DNA. It is TCRdb's table, rather than the study itself, that gives the V and J calls and clone size. This sample gives some 160,000 distinct CDR3 sequences in total; around half of them show up just once. The ten largest account for 3.2% of the sample.

Specimen: sorted CD4+, CD8+, or CD8+CD57+ T cells (not recorded which) from PBMCs. The sequence came from a human donor with aplastic anemia. This receptor chain uses TRBV12-3 or TRBV12-4 and TRBJ1-5, with the D segment identity uncertain. The CDR3 corresponds to CASSEQGNQPQHF. DNA sequence: TGTGCCAGCAGTGAGCAGGGCAATCAGCCCCAGCATTTT.